This T cell receptor beta chain originates from a study of radiotherapy plus CTLA-4 blockade in lung cancer. Study-level points and caveats: Clones derived from tumor TCRs expanded in blood after radiotherapy plus ipilimumab. Reports state that early shifts in blood T cell clones, with interferon-beta, best predicted response.

Germline V CDR1 and CDR2: MNHNY, SVGAGI (reference sequence). The CDR3 has 11 amino acids. V was cut by 4 bases and J by 8 bases, with 8 bases left in between. This table comes from immunoSEQ multiplex PCR, and its TCRdb copy is limited to in-frame clones, with some not included. The sample contains under 25,000 clones, approximately 70% of which appear only once. Remarks on this clone: Its antigen remains unidentified.

Treatment of patients with chemo-refractory metastatic non-small-cell lung cancer consisted of focal radiation plus CTLA-4 blockade with ipilimumab. The chain joins TRBV6-6 to TRBJ1-2; D gene unclear. Sequencing used peripheral blood, obtained from a patient treated with radiotherapy plus ipilimumab. This TCR derives from a human donor with non-small cell lung cancer who had stable disease on radiotherapy plus ipilimumab. The CDR3 protein is CASSSSGGYTF. The CDR3 nucleotides read TGTGCCAGCAGTTCCTCGGGGGGCTACACCTTC.